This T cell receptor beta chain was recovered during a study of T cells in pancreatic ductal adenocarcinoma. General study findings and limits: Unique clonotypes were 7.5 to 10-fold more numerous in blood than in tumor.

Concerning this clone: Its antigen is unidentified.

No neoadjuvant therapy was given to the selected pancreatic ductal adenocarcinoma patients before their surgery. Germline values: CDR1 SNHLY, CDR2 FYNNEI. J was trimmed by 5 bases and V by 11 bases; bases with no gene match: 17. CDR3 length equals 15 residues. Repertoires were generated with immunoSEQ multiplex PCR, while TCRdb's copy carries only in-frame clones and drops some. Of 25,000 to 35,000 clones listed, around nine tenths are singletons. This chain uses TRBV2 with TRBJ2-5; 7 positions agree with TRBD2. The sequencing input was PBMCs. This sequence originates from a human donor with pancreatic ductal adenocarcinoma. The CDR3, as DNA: TGTGCCGGGGGGTTGGAGGGAGGGCCACAGGAGACCCAGTACTTC. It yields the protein CAGGLEGGPQETQYF.